One sample yielded the 6 T cell receptor beta chains listed below, sequenced in a study of cytomegalovirus exposure and HLA in healthy donors. Both 60 Vbeta primers and 13 Jbeta primers went into the PCR. TCRdb keeps only in-frame clones here, not all; method: immunoSEQ multiplex PCR. The table lists around 90,000 clones, roughly 79% of them singletons. Sequenced material: PBMCs. These receptors were obtained from a man aged 25 to 45 in good health and CMV-seronegative.

The CDR3 DNA is TGTGCCAGCAGCTTCGACGCGGGAGGATACCAAGAGACCCAGTACTTC. Protein sequence: CASSFDAGGYQETQYF. J is TRBJ2-5 and V is TRBV5-4, with TRBD2 identical over 8 bases. V dropped 2 bases and J dropped 0; count of bases not matched to a gene: 6. Germline CDR1 is SGHNT and CDR2 is YYREEE (reference sequence). This CDR3 is built from 16 residues.

The chain couples TRBV6-6 to TRBJ1-1; D gene ambiguous. The CDR3 spans 14 residues. V lost 2 bases and J 1 base, leaving 8 bases between the germline ends. Germline values: CDR1 MNHNY, CDR2 SVGAGI (reference sequence). This chain's CDR3 is CASSYARWNTEAFF. The CDR3 region has the DNA TGTGCCAGCAGTTACGCCCGGTGGAACACTGAAGCTTTCTTT.

The V call is TRBV18, the J call TRBJ2-1, with 10 bases fitting TRBD1. CDR3 length equals 15 residues. V was pared by 4 bases and J by 9 bases, with 9 bases of the junction left unmatched. Per the germline V gene, CDR1 is KGHSH and CDR2 is LQKENI. CDR3 region: CASSLQGQGQGEQFF. For the CDR3, the DNA is TGTGCCAGCTCACTACAGGGACAGGGGCAAGGTGAGCAGTTCTTC.

This clone showed up many times. This chain connects TRBV12-5 to TRBJ1-1; 10 nucleotides match TRBD1. The CDR3 sequence is 19 residues long. The V gene's germline CDR1 is LGHNT and CDR2 FRNRAP. Unmatched junction bases numbered 17, after V lost 4 bases and J lost 3 bases. In nucleotides, the CDR3 is TGTGCTAGTGGTTCGAGCCGGGACAGGGGAAGGTCCAATTACACTGAAGCTTTCTTT. It specifies CASGSSRDRGRSNYTEAFF. The full variable domain, in which reference TRBV12-5 and TRBJ1-1 provide the parts outside the CDR3, is DARVTQTPRHKVTEMGQEVTMRCQPILGHNTVFWYRQTMMQGLELLAYFRNRAPLDDSGMPKDRFSAEMPDATLATLKIQPSEPRDSAVYFCASGSSRDRGRSNYTEAFFGQGTRLTVV.

The rearrangement uses TRBV19 and TRBJ1-2; D gene uncertain. There are 13 residues in the CDR3. The germline CDR1 and CDR2 sequences are LNHDA and SQIVND (reference sequence). V was shortened by 0 bases and J by 8 bases, with 10 bases between the two germline ends. CDR3 sequence: CASSIDRLLGYTF. CDR3 DNA sequence: TGTGCCAGTAGTATAGACAGGCTCCTGGGCTACACCTTC.

The chain couples TRBV7-8 to TRBJ2-6; 8 nucleotides agree with TRBD1. From germline, CDR1 is SGHVS and CDR2 FQNEAQ. J gave up 6 bases and V 0 bases, and 4 bases lay outside the gene matches. CDR3 length equals 16 residues. CDR3 amino acids: CASSLARQGLANVLTF. The CDR3 DNA follows: TGTGCCAGCAGCTTAGCGAGACAGGGGTTGGCCAACGTCCTGACTTTC. The variable domain in full, with the rest retrieved from reference TRBV7-8 and TRBJ2-6, is GAGVSQSPRYKVAKRGQDVALRCDPISGHVSLFWYQQALGQGPEFLTYFQNEAQLDKSGLPSDRFFAERPEGSVSTLKIQRTQQEDSAVYLCASSLARQGLANVLTFGAGSRLTVL.